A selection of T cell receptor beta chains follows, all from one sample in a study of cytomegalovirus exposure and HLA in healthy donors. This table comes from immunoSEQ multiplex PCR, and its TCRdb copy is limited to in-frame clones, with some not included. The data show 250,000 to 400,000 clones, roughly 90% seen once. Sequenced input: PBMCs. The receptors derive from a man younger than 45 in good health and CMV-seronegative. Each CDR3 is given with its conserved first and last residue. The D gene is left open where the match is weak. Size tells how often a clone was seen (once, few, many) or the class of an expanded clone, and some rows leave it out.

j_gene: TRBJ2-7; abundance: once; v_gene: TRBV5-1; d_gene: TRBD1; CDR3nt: TGCGCCAGCAGCTTGCGGGACAGGGCCTACGAGCAGTACTTC; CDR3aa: CASSLRDRAYEQYF
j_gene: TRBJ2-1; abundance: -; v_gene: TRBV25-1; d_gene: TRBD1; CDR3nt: TGTGCCAGCCGCTCCGGGACAGGGCGAGGGCAGTCGCAGTTCTTC; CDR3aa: CASRSGTGRGQSQFF
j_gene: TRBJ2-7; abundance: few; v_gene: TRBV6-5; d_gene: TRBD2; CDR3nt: TGTGCCAGCAGTTACGAGCGGGGGGCCCCTTACGAGCAGTACTTC; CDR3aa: CASSYERGAPYEQYF
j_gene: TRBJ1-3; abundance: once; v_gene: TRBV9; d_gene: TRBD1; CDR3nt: TGTGCCAGCAGCGCGACAGGGGGGGCTGGAAACACCATATATTTT; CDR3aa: CASSATGGAGNTIYF
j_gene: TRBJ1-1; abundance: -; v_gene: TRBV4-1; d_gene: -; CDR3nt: TGCGCCAGCAGCCAAGCGCGGGGAAGGTCCTCTATTGAAGCTTTCTTT; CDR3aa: CASSQARGRSSIEAFF
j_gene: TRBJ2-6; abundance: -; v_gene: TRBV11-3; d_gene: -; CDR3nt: TGTGCCAGCAGCCCTGGGGGGTACTCTGGGGCCAACGTCCTGACTTTC; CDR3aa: CASSPGGYSGANVLTF
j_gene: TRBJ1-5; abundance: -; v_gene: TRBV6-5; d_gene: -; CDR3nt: TGTGCCAGCAGCTCGTCAGGGGTTAGCAATCAGCCCCAGCATTTT; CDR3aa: CASSSSGVSNQPQHF
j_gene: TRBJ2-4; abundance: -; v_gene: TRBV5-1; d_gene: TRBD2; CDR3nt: TGCGCCAGCAGCCAGAACGAAGCCGGGACTAGCGGGTACAGAATAGCCAAAAACATTCAGTACTTC; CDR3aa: CASSQNEAGTSGYRIAKNIQYF
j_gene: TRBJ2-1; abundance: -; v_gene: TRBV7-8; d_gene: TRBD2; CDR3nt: TGTGCCAGCAGCCCTAGCGGGGGGGCCTACAATGAGCAGTTCTTC; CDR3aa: CASSPSGGAYNEQFF
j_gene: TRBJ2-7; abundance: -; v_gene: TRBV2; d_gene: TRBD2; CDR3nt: TGTGCCAGCAGTGATCCGAGCGGGGACTTCTCCTACGAGCAGTACTTC; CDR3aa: CASSDPSGDFSYEQYF
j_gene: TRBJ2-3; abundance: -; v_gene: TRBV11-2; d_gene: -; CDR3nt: TGTGCCAGCAGATCTAAACAGGGCGGGGGACGCACAGATACGCAGTATTTT; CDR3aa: CASRSKQGGGRTDTQYF
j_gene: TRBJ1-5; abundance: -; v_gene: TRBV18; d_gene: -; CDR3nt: TGTGCCAGCTCACCATTGGAAGGGGGTCAGCCCCAGCATTTT; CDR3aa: CASSPLEGGQPQHF
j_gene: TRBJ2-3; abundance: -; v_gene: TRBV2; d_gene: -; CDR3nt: TGTGCCAGCAGTGGGGACATCCTTGGGTCCACAGATACGCAGTATTTT; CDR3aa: CASSGDILGSTDTQYF
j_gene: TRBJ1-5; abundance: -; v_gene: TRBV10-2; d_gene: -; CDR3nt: TGCGCCAGCAGTGAAACGGGTGGCAGTCAGCCCCAGCATTTT; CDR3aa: CASSETGGSQPQHF
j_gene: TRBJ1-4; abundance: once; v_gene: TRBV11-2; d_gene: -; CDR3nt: TGTGCCAGCAGCTCCTCCGGCCAAGCGGATGAAAAACTGTTTTTT; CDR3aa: CASSSSGQADEKLFF
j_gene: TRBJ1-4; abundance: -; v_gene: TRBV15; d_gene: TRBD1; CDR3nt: TGTGCCACCAGCAGAGATGGGGGGACAGGTCGGGAAAAACTGTTTTTT; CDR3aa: CATSRDGGTGREKLFF
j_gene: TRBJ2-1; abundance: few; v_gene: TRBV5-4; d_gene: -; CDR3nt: TGTGCCAGCAGCCCTTCGACTAGTTCGAATGAGCAGTTCTTC; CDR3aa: CASSPSTSSNEQFF
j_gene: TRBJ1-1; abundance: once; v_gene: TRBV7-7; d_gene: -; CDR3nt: TGTGCCAGCAGTCCTGGAGCGAACACTGAAGCTTTCTTT; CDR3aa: CASSPGANTEAFF
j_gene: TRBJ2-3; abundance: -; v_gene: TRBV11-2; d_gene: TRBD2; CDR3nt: TGTGCCAGCAGCTTTGACCTGACTAGCGGGGGGGGAAGCACAGATACGCAGTATTTT; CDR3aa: CASSFDLTSGGGSTDTQYF
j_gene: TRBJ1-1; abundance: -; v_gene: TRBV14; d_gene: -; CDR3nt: TGTGCCAGCAGCCGTGACAGGATTAACACTGAAGCTTTCTTT; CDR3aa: CASSRDRINTEAFF
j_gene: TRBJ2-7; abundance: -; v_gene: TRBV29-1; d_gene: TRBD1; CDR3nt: TGCAGCGTTGAGGTTCCCTCGGGACAGGGGGTCCTATTTTCCTACGAGCAGTACTTC; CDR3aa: CSVEVPSGQGVLFSYEQYF
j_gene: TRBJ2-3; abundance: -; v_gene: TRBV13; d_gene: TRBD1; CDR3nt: TGTGCCAGCAGGAGAGTGAGACAGGGGGCTTGGGATACGCAGTATTTT; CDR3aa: CASRRVRQGAWDTQYF
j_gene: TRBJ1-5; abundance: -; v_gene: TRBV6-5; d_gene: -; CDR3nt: TGTGCCAGCAGTTACGCGGGGGGTGGTCAGCCCCAGCATTTT; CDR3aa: CASSYAGGGQPQHF
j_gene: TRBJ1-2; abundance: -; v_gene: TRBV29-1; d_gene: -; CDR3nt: TGCAGCCCCGTAGGGGGTAACTATGGCTACACCTTC; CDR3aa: CSPVGGNYGYTF
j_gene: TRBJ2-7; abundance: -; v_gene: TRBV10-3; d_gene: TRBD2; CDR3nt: TGTGCCATCAGTGAGTCCTCGGGAGGGGGTCCCGAGCAGTACTTC; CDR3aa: CAISESSGGGPEQYF
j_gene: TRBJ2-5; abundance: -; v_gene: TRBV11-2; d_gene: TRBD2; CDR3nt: TGTGCCAGCCGAGGGCTAGCGGGGGGGGCAGAGACCCAGTACTTC; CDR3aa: CASRGLAGGAETQYF
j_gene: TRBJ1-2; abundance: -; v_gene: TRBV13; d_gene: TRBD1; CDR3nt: TGTGCCAGCAGCTCCTCGACGACAGGGATTCAATCAAACTATGGCTACACCTTC; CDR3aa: CASSSSTTGIQSNYGYTF
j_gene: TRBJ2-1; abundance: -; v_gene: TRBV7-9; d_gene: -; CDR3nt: TGTGCCAGCAGCCTACAGGGAACTGAGCAGTTCTTC; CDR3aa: CASSLQGTEQFF
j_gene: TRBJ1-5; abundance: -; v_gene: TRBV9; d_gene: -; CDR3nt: TGTGCCAGCAGCGTAGAGCCGGGACAGCCCCAGCATTTT; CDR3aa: CASSVEPGQPQHF
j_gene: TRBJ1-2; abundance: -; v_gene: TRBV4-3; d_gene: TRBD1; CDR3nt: TGCGCCAGCAGCCAACATCCGGGACAGCTAACCGCTAACTATGGCTACACCTTC; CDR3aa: CASSQHPGQLTANYGYTF
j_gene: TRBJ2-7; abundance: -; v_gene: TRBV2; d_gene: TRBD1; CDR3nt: TGTGCCAGCAGTCAGAGGACAGGAGACTACGAGCAGTACTTC; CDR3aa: CASSQRTGDYEQYF
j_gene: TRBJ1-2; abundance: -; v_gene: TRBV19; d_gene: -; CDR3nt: TGTGCCAGTAATGGGTCAGGGAGGAACTATGGCTACACCTTC; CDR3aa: CASNGSGRNYGYTF
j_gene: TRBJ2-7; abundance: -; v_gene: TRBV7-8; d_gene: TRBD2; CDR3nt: TGTGCCAGCAGTCCAGCAGTGGTAACTAGCGGGAATTCCTACGAGCAGTACTTC; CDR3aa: CASSPAVVTSGNSYEQYF
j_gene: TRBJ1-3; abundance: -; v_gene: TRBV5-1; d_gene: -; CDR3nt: TGCGCCAGCAGCTTGAGTTCGGGATACTCTGGAAACACCATATATTTT; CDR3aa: CASSLSSGYSGNTIYF
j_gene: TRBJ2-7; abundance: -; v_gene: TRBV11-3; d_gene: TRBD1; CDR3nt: TGTGCCAGCAGCCTGTACGGGACAGGGGAGTCCGAGCAGTACTTC; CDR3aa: CASSLYGTGESEQYF
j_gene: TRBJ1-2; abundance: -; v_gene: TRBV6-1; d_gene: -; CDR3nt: TGTGCCAGCCGCAGGGAGGAGGGCTATGGCTACACCTTC; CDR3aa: CASRREEGYGYTF
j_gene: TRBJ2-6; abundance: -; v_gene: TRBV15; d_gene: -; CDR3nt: TGTGCCACCAGCCGAGAGTCGACAGGTACTGGGGCCAACGTCCTGACTTTC; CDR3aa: CATSRESTGTGANVLTF
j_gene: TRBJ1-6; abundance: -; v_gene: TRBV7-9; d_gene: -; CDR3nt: TGTGCCAGCAGCTTAGGAGGGGGCTCCTATAATTCACCCCTCCACTTT; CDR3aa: CASSLGGGSYNSPLHF
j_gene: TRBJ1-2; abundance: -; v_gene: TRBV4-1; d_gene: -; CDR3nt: TGCGCCAGCAGCCAGGTTCGGGACTATGGCTACACCTTC; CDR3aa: CASSQVRDYGYTF
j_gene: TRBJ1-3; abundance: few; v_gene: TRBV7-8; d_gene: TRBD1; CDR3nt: TGTGCCAGCAGCTCCGGGACAGGGTATTCTGGAAACACCATATATTTT; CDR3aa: CASSSGTGYSGNTIYF
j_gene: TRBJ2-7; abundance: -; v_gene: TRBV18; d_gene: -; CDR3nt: TGTGCCAGCCAGGGATCCTACGAGCAGTACTTC; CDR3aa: CASQGSYEQYF
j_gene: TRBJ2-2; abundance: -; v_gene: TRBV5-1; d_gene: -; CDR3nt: TGCGCCAGCAGCTGGAGTTGGGGGACACCGAACACCGGGGAGCTGTTTTTT; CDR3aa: CASSWSWGTPNTGELFF
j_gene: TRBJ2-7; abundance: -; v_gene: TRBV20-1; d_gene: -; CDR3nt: TGCAGTGCCGAGACATCTTACGAGCAGTACTTC; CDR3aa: CSAETSYEQYF
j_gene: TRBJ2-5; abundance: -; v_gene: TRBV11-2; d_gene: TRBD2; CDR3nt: TGTGCCAGCAGCTTAGTCGGCGGGGGAGAGACCCAGTACTTC; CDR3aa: CASSLVGGGETQYF
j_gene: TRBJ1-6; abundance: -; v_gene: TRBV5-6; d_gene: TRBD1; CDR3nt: TGTGCCAGCAGCCTGGGACAGGGGGGTTCACCCCTCCACTTT; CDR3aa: CASSLGQGGSPLHF
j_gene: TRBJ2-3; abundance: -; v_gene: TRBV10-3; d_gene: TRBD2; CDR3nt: TGTGCCATCGATCGGGGGGGTTTCACAGATACGCAGTATTTT; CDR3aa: CAIDRGGFTDTQYF
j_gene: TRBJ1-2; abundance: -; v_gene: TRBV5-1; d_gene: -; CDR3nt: TGCGCCAGCAGCTTAAGGGGGAGTCTTGGATCCCTAAACTATGGCTACACCTTC; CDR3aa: CASSLRGSLGSLNYGYTF
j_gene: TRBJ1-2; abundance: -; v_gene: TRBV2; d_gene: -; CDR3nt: TGTGCCAGCAGTGATGCCGGGGGGCTTAACTATGGCTACACCTTC; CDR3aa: CASSDAGGLNYGYTF
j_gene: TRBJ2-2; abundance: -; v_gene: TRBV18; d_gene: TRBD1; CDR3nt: TGTGCCAGCTCATCGGACAGGGGGGTTACGAACACCGGGGAGCTGTTTTTT; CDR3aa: CASSSDRGVTNTGELFF
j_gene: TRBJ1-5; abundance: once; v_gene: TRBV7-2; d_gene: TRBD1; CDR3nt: TGTGCCAGCAGCTTAACCGGGACAGGGTGGGTTCAGCCCCAGCATTTT; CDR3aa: CASSLTGTGWVQPQHF
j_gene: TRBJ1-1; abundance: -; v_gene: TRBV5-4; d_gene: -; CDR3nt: TGTGCCAGCAGCTTGAGGGAGGGCACTGAAGCTTTCTTT; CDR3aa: CASSLREGTEAFF
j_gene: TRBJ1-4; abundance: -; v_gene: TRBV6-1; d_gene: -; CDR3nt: TGTGCCAGCAGTGAATACAGGGAGAGGGCCGAAAAACTGTTTTTT; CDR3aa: CASSEYRERAEKLFF
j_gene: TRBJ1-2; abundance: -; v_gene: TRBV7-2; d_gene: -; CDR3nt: TGTGCCAGCAGCTTAGTTGCAGGGAACTATGGCTACACCTTC; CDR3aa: CASSLVAGNYGYTF
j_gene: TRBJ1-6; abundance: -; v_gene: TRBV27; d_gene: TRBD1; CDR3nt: TGTGCCAGCAGTTTATCCCCCCAGGGGACAGGAAAACCCCTCCACTTT; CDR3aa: CASSLSPQGTGKPLHF
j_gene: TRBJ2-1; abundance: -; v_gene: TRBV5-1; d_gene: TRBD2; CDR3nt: TGCGCCAGCAGCTCGAGACTAGCGGGGACCTTAAATGAGCAGTTCTTC; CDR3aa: CASSSRLAGTLNEQFF
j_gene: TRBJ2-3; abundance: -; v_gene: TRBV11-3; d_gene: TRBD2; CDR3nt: TGTGCCAGCAGCTTAGGGGCCGGCGGGGGGATCACAGATACGCAGTATTTT; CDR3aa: CASSLGAGGGITDTQYF
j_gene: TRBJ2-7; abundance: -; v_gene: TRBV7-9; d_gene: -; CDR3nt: TGTGCCAGCAGCTTAAGGGGGGAGCAGTACTTC; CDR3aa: CASSLRGEQYF
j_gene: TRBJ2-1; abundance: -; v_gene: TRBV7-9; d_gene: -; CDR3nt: TGTGCCAGCAGCTTAGGTGTCGGGGAGCCCTACAATGAGCAGTTCTTC; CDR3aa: CASSLGVGEPYNEQFF
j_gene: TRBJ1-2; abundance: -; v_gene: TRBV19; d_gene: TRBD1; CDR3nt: TGTGCCAGTAGTGGACAGGGCTATGGCTACACCTTC; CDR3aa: CASSGQGYGYTF